This T cell receptor beta chain was captured by sequencing in a study of blood T cells in healthy people across ages. This CDR3 has 14 amino acids. V was trimmed by 6 bases and J by 7 bases, leaving 13 bases between them. Germline V CDR1 and CDR2: ENHRY, SYGVKD. Concerning this clonotype itself: The target antigen is unknown.

A second roughly 7 to 12 cycle PCR used barcoded and J-beta primers. A 12-random-nucleotide template-switch adaptor tagged each cDNA molecule. TCRdb itself ran the 5' RACE reads through MiXCR, one entry per CDR3 protein. The top ten clones hold less than 2.5% of a sample with about 1.8 million distinct CDR3 sequences, 49% of them seen once. Donors were healthy Caucasian individuals from Russia aged about 6 to 95. The draw of peripheral blood yielded roughly 10 milliliters from each donor. Study-wide results and limits: Relative to aged donors, long-lived donors carried more naive CD4+ cells and displayed higher diversity.

This receptor was taken from a middle-aged woman in good health. The chain recombines TRBV10-3 with TRBJ1-6; no clear D. Sequenced material: blood. The CDR3: CAIRGDTVNSPLHF. CDR3 nucleotide sequence: TGTGCCATCAGGGGCGACACGGTAAATTCACCCCTCCACTTT.